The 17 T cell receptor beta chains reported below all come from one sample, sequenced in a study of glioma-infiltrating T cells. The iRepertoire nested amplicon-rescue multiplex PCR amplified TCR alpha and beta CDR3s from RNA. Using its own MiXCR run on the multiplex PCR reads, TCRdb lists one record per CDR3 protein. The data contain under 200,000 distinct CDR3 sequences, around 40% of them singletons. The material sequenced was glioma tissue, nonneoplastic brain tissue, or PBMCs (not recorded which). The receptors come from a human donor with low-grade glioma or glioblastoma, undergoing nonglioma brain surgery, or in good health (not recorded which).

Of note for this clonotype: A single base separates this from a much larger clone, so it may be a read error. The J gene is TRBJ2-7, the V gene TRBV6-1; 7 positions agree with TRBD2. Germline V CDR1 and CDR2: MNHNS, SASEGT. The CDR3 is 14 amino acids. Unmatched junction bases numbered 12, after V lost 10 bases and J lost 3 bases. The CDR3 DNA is TGTGCCACCAAATCCGATGCGGGAGTCTACGAGCAGTACTTC. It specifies CATKSDAGVYEQYF.

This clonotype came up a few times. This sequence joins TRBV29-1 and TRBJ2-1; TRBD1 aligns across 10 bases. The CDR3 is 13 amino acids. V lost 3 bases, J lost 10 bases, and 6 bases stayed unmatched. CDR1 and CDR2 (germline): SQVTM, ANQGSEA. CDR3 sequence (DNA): TGCAGCGTTGATGGGACAGGGGCCAGCGAGCAGTTCTTC. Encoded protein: CSVDGTGASEQFF.

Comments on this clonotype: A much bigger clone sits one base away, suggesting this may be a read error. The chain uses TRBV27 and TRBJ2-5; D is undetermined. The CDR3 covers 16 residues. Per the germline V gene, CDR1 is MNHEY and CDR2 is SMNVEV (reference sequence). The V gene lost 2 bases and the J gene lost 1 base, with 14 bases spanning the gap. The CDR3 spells CASSLIRSHTQETQYF. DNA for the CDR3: TGTGCCAGCAGTTTAATTCGCTCCCATACCCAAGAGACCCAGTACTTC.

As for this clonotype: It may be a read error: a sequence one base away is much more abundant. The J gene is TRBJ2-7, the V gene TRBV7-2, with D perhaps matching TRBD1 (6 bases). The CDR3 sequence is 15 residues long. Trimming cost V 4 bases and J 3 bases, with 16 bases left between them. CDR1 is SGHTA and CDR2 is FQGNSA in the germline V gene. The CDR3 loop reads CASSSSAPGHYEQYF. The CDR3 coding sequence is TGTGCCAGCAGCTCCTCGGCCCCGGGACACTACGAGCAGTACTTC.

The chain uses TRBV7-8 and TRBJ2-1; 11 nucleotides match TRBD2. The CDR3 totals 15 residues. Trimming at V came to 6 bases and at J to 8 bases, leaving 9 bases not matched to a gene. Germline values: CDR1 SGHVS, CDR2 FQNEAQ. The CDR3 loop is CASRSNSGRAHEQFF. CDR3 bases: TGTGCCAGCAGATCCAATAGCGGGAGGGCACATGAGCAGTTCTTC.

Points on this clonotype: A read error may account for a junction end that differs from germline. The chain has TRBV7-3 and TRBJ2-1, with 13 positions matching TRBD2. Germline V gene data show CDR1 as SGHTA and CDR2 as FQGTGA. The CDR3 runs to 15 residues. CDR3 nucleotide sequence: TGTGCCAGCAGCATAACTAGCGGGAGGGCCGGCGAGCAGTTCTTC. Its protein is CASSITSGRAGEQFF.

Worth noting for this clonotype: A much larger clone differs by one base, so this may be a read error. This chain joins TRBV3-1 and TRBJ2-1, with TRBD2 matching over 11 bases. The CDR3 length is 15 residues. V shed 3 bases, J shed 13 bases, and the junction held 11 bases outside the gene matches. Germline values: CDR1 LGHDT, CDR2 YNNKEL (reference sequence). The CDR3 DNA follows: TGTGCCAGCAGCCAGACTAGCGGGAACGACATTGATCAGTTCTTC. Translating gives CASSQTSGNDIDQFF.

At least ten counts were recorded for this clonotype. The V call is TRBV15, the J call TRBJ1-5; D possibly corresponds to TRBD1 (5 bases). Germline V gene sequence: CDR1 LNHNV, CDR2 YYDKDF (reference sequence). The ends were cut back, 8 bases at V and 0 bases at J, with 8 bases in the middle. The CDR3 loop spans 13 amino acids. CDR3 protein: CATAGYSNQPQHF. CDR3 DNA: TGTGCCACCGCAGGGTATAGCAATCAGCCCCAGCATTTT.

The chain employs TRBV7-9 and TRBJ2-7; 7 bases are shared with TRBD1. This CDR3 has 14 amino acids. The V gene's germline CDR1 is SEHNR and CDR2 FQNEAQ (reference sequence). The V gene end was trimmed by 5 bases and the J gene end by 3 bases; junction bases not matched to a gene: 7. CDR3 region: CASSLGQAVYEQYF. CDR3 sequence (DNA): TGTGCCAGCAGCCTTGGACAGGCCGTCTACGAGCAGTACTTC.

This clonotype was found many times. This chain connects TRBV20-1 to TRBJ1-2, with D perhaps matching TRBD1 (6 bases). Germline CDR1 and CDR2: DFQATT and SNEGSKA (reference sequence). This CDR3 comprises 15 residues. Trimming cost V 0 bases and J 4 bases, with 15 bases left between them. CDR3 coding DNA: TGCAGTGCTAGAGATCAGAAGGGGGTCGGCTATGGCTACACCTTC. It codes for CSARDQKGVGYGYTF.

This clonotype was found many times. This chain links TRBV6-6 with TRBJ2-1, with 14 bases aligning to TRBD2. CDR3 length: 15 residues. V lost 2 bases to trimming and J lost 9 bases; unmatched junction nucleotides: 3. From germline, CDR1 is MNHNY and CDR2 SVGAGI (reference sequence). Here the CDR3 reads CASSYRGLAGAEQFF. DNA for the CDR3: TGTGCCAGCAGTTACCGGGGACTAGCGGGAGCTGAGCAGTTCTTC.

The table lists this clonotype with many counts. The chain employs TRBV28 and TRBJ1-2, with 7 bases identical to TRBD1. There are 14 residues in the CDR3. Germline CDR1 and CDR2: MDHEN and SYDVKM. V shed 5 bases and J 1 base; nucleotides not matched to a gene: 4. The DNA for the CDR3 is TGTGCCAGCAGTGGGACAGCCTTTAACTATGGCTACACCTTC. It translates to CASSGTAFNYGYTF.

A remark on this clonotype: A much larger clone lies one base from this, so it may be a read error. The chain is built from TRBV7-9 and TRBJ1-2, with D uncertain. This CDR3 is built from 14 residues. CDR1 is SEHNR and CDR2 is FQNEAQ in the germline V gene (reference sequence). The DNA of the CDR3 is TGTACCAGCAGCTTAAACCGACTCGCCGGAGGCTACACCTTC. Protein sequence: CTSSLNRLAGGYTF.

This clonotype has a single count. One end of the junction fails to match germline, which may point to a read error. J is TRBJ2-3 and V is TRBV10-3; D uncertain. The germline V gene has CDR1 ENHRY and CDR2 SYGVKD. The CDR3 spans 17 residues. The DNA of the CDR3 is TGTGCCATCAGTGCACCCATCTTAGGTCGTAGCACAGATGCGCAGTATTTT. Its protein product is CAISAPILGRSTDAQYF.

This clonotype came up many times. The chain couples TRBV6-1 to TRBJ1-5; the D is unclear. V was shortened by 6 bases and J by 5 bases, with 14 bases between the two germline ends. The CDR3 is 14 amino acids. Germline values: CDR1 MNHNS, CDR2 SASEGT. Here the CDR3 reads CASSQDGVYQPQHF. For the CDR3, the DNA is TGTGCCAGCAGCCAAGACGGGGTATATCAGCCCCAGCATTTT.

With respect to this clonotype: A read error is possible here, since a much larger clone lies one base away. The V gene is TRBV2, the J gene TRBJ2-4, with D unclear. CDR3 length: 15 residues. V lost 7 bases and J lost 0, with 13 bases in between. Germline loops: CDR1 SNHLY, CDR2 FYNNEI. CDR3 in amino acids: CASIMTVLAKNIQYF. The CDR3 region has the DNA TGTGCCAGCATTATGACTGTACTAGCCAAAAACATTCAGTACTTC. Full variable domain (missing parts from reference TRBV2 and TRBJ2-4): EPEVTQTPSHQVTQMGQEVILRCVPISNHLYFYWYRQILGQKVEFLVSFYNNEISEKSEIFDDQFSVERPDGSNFTLKIRSTKLEDSAMYFCASIMTVLAKNIQYFGAGTRLSVL.

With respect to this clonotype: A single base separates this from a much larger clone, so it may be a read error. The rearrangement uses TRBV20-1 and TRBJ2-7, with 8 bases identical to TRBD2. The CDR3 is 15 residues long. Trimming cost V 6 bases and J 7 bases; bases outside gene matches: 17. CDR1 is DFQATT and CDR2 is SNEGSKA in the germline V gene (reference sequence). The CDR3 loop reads CSAFKREGIAGEQYF. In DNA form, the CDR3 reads TGCAGTGCATTTAAACGGGAGGGCATAGCAGGGGAGCAGTACTTC.